This T cell receptor beta chain stems from a study of blood T cell repertoires in COVID-19 (dated by TCRdb to about 2020). With respect to the entire study: Samples from collaborators originated in the United States, Italy and Spain and spanned both the acute and convalescent phases of COVID-19. The prospective study material was composed of cDNA or gDNA derived from T cells, B-cell-depleted T cells, or PBMCs. The dataset comprised deeply sampled blood TCRbeta repertoires from subjects exposed to, actively infected with, or recovered from COVID-19. The repertoires were released in a freely available public database intended as a resource for research on the immune response to SARS-CoV-2. The samples were drawn from two sources: the first 160 participants of the ongoing ImmuneRACE study, and 950 to 1,500 subjects contributed by 6 global collaborators. A de-identified subject ID, COVID-19 status, age in years and sex were almost always included in the sample metadata. Where HLA class I and class II types were available, the types were taken from metadata supplied by the sample provider, not from assay-based typing. Study-level results and caveats: How much clinical and demographic metadata was included differed by source and by participant, and the metadata was provided uncurated.

Whole blood was collected in K2EDTA tubes by collaborating institutions according to the institutions' own protocols. For TCRbeta analysis, collaborator samples were shipped as frozen whole blood, as isolated PBMCs, or as DNA extracted from either sample type. TCRbeta CDR3 regions were amplified from genomic DNA by means of the immunoSEQ Assay, a bias-controlled multiplex PCR. The paper's processing steps were these. The number of nucleated cells in each sample was estimated by amplification of reference gene primers within the assay. Sequence reads were collapsed and filtered to measure the absolute abundance of every unique TCRbeta CDR3 rearrangement. For each sample, productive Simpson clonality was calculated as the square root of Simpson's diversity index across productive rearrangements. TCRdb stores this immuneACCESS table with in-frame sequences only. Part of the clones is absent; in the studies checked, under half of the shortfall reflects unresolved V genes, and no reason is known for the rest. V and J calls and clone size are given by that table; D and trimming were obtained from the DNA. This sample is represented by about 240,000 clones; roughly four fifths of them were singletons. Jointly, the top ten make up 4.7% of the sample.

On this clone itself: The antigen this receptor binds is unknown. Base qualities were left out, and no much larger clone turns up one base away.

From the germline V gene, CDR1 is SGHVS and CDR2 is FNYEAQ. V was cut back by 6 bases and J by 0 bases, leaving a gap of 16 bases between them. The CDR3, cysteine through phenylalanine, is 16 amino acids long. Only CDR3 DNA remains: 48 bases, in frame from the first base. The chain was built from TRBV7-6 and TRBJ2-3; D gene: possibly TRBD2, on 5 matching bases. Sequenced material: peripheral blood. This TCR derives from a woman aged 70-85 years with acute or convalescent COVID-19. In nucleotide form, the sequence is TGTGCCAGCAGGGAGAGGGCAGGACCTAGCACAGATACGCAGTATTTT. This yields the protein CASRERAGPSTDTQYF.